This T cell receptor beta chain stems from a study of T cell changes during pregnancy in multiple sclerosis. V lost 3 bases and J lost 6; bases outside the gene matches: 14. CDR3 size: 19 residues. CDR1 is SGDLS and CDR2 is YYNGEE in the germline V gene. Here immunoSEQ multiplex PCR was the method, and the copy in TCRdb shows in-frame clones only, minus some. The data show roughly 100,000 clones, just over 90% seen once. The chain recombines TRBV9 with TRBJ2-3; 15 nucleotides agree with TRBD2. The sequence was obtained from a female donor in good health, enrolled as a control in a pregnancy study. Source: peripheral blood, taken in the second trimester of pregnancy. The CDR3 DNA is TGTGCCAGCAGCGCGACCCCCGGGGGGACTAGCGGGAGGCGGGATACGCAGTATTTT. It is translated as CASSATPGGTSGRRDTQYF.